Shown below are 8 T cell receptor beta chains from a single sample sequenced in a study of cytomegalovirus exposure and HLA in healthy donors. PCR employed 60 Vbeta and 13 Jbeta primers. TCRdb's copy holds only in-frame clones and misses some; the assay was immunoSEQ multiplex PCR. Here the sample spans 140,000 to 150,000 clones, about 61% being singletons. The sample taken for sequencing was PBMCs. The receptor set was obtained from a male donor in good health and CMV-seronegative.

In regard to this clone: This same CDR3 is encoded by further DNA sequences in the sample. CDR3 amino acids: CASSIRQGQETQYF. CDR3 in DNA: TGTGCCAGTAGTATAAGGCAGGGCCAAGAGACCCAGTACTTC. The chain carries TRBV19 and TRBJ2-5; D is perhaps TRBD1 (5 bases). The CDR3 is 14 residues long. The V end lost 2 bases, the J end lost 1 base, and 8 bases lay between the germline ends. Germline V CDR1 and CDR2: LNHDA, SQIVND (reference sequence).

CDR3 region: CSAHIGQGGMDEQFF. The CDR3 nucleotides are TGCAGCGCCCACATCGGACAGGGGGGCATGGATGAGCAGTTCTTC. The chain employs TRBV29-1 and TRBJ2-1; the match to TRBD1 covers 10 bases. The germline V gene has CDR1 SQVTM and CDR2 ANQGSEA. V dropped 7 bases and J dropped 8; count of bases not matched to a gene: 14. CDR3 length: 15 residues.

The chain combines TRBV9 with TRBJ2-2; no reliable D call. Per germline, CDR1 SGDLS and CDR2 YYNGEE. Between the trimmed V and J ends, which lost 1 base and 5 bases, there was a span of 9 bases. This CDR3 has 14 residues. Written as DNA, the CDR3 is TGTGCCAGCAGCGTAAATGCGTTTACCGGGGAGCTGTTTTTT. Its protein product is CASSVNAFTGELFF.

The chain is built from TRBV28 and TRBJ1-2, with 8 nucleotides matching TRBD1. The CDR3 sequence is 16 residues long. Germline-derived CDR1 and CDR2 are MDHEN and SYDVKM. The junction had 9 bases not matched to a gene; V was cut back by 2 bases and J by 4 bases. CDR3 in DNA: TGTGCCAGCAGTTTACCCTACACAGGGGGAGTCTATGGCTACACCTTC. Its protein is CASSLPYTGGVYGYTF.

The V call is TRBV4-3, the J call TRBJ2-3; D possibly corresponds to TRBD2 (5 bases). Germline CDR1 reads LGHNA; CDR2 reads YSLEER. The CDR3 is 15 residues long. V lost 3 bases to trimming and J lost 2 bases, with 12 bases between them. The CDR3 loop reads CASSQDGLNTDTQYF. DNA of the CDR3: TGCGCCAGCAGCCAGGACGGACTGAACACAGATACGCAGTATTTT.

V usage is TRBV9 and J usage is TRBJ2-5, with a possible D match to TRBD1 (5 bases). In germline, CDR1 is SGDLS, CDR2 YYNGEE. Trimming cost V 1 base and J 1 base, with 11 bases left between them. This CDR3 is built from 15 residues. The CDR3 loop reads CASSVPGLLQETQYF. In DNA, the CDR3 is TGTGCCAGCAGCGTACCAGGGCTCCTCCAAGAGACCCAGTACTTC. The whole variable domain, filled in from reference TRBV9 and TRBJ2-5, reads DSGVTQTPKHLITATGQRVTLRCSPRSGDLSVYWYQQSLDQGLQFLIQYYNGEERAKGNILERFSAQQFPDLHSELNLSSLELGDSALYFCASSVPGLLQETQYFGPGTRLLVL.

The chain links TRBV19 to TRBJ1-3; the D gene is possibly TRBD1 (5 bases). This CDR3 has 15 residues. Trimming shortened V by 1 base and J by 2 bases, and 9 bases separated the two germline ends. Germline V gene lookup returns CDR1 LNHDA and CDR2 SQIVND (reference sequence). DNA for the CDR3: TGTGCCAGTAGTATAGGTGCAGGGCCTGGAAACACCATATATTTT. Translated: CASSIGAGPGNTIYF.

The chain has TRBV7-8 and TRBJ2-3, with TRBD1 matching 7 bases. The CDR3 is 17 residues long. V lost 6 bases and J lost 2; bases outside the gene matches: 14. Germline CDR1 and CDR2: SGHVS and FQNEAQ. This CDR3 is CASSLTGGTENTDTQYF. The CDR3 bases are TGTGCCAGCAGTCTTACAGGTGGGACAGAAAACACAGATACGCAGTATTTT.